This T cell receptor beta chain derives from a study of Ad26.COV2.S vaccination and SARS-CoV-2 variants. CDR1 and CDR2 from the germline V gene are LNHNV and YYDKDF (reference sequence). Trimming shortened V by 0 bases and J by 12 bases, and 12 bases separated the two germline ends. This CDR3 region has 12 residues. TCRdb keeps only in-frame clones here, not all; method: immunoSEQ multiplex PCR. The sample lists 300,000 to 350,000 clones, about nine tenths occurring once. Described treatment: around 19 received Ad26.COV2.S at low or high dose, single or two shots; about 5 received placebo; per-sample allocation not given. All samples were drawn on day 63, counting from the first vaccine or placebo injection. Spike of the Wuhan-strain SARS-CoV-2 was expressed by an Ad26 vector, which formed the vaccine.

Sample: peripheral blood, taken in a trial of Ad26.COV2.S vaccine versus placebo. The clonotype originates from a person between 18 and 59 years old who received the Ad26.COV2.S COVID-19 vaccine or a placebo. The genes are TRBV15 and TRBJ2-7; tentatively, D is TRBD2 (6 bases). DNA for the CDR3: TGTGCCACCAGCAGAGAGGGACTTTCGCGGTACTTC. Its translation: CATSREGLSRYF.